The clone carrying this TCR beta chain is categorized as medium-sized (0.01 to 0.1%). Measured with immunoSEQ multiplex PCR; TCRdb has only the in-frame clones, and not every one. The data contain 60,000 or so clones, 65% to 85% of them singletons. This sample was taken from a study of blood T cell repertoires in COVID-19. For the study at large: The study drew acute and convalescent COVID-19 samples from the United States, Italy and Spain. T cells, B-cell-depleted T cells, or PBMCs supplied cDNA or gDNA.

The sequenced sample consisted of peripheral blood. The source of this sequence is a woman aged 50 to 65 with active or convalescent COVID-19.

The CDR3 sequence is CASRAGGAVTDTQYF. As DNA, the CDR3 is TGTGCCAGCAGGGCGGGAGGGGCTGTCACAGATACGCAGTATTTT. The gene calls are TRBV7-2 and TRBJ2-3, with TRBD2 matching over 9 bases. CDR1 SGHTA and CDR2 FQGNSA come from the germline V gene. Losses at the gene ends were 6 bases for V and 2 bases for J; bases not matched to a gene: 6. The CDR3 length is 15 residues. The full variable domain, its missing parts supplied by reference TRBV7-2 and TRBJ2-3, is GAGVSQSPSNKVTEKGKDVELRCDPISGHTALYWYRQSLGQGLEFLIYFQGNSAPDKSGLPSDRFSAERTGGSVSTLTIQRTQQEDSAVYLCASRAGGAVTDTQYFGPGTRLTVL.